The clone carrying this T cell receptor (beta chain) was counted a few times. Its antigen remains unknown. PCR primers comprised 60 Vbeta and 13 Jbeta primers. Profiling relied on immunoSEQ multiplex PCR, and the TCRdb table lists in-frame clones only, not all of them. The table has roughly 220,000 clones, roughly 84% seen once. This CDR3 is built from 15 residues. Looked up from germline, CDR1 is SGDLS and CDR2 is YYNGEE. V was clipped by 4 bases and J by 4 bases, with 17 bases between them. These data are taken from a study of cytomegalovirus exposure and HLA in healthy donors. Study-wide results and caveats: The classifier reportedly diagnosed cytomegalovirus status with high sensitivity and specificity. In a later analysis, specific HLA alleles were associated with some 16,000 TCR beta sequences at a 0.05 false discovery rate.

The chain recombines TRBV9 with TRBJ1-2; D is uncertain. Source material: PBMCs. The receptor's source is a man aged 50 to 60 in good health and CMV-seronegative. Here the CDR3 DNA reads TGTGCCAGCAGCCGAGAGGCTTTCGGCATCTATGGCTACACCTTC. It yields the protein CASSREAFGIYGYTF. Full variable domain (missing parts from reference TRBV9 and TRBJ1-2): DSGVTQTPKHLITATGQRVTLRCSPRSGDLSVYWYQQSLDQGLQFLIQYYNGEERAKGNILERFSAQQFPDLHSELNLSSLELGDSALYFCASSREAFGIYGYTFGSGTRLTVV.